This entry concerns a single T cell receptor (beta chain). As yet, its antigen is unknown. This entry comes from a study of cytotoxic CD8 clonotypes in ibrutinib-treated CLL. Overall study: For this cohort, patients were ten to twelve relapsed/refractory and over 14 treatment-naive, while 17 were IGHV unmutated. Overall study results and limits: Sampling times, which were not matched between the groups, differed between sustained-remission patients and progressing patients. At progression, clonality fell back toward baseline after rising at ibrutinib response.

This CDR3 is built from 14 residues. Germline CDR1 and CDR2: LNHNV and YYDKDF (reference sequence). J gave up 11 bases and V 5 bases, and 5 bases lay outside the gene matches. Repertoires were generated with immunoSEQ multiplex PCR, while TCRdb's copy carries only in-frame clones and drops some. The table includes about 150,000 clones, about 80% detected once. The gene calls are TRBV15 and TRBJ2-1, with TRBD2 matching 14 bases. The sequence came from a human donor with chronic lymphocytic leukemia. This sample comprised PBMCs, obtained after 12 months of ibrutinib treatment. The DNA of the CDR3 is TGTGCCACCAGCGGGGGGACTAGCGGGAGTAAGCAGTTCTTC. Its protein product is CATSGGTSGSKQFF.